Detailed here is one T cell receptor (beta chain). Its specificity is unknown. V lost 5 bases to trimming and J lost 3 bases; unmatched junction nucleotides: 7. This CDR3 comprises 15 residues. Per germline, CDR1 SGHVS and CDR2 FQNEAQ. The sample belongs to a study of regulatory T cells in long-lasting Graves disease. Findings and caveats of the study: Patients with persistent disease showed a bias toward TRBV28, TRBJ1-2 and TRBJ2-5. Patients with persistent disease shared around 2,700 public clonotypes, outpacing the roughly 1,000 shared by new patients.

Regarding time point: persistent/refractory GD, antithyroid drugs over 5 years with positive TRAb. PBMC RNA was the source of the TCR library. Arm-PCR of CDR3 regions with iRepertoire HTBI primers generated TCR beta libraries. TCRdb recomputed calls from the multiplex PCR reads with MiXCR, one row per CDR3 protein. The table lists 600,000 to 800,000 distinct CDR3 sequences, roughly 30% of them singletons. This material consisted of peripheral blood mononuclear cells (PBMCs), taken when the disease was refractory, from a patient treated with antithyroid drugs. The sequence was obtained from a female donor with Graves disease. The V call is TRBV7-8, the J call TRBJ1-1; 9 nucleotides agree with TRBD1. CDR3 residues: CASSVNTGGYTEAFF. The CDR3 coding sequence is TGTGCCAGCAGCGTAAACACAGGGGGCTACACTGAAGCTTTCTTT.